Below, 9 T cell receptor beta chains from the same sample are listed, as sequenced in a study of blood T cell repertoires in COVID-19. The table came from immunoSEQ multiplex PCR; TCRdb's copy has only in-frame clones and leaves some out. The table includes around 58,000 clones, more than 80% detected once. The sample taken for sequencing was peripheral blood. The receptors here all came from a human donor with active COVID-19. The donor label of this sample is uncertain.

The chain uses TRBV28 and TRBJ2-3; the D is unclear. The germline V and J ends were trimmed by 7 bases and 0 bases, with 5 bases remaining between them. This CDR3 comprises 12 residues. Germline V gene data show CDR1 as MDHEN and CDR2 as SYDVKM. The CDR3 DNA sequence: TGTGCCAGCACATTTAGCACAGATACGCAGTATTTT. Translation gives CASTFSTDTQYF.

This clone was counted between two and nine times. CDR3 amino acids: CASSLRQGLAEQYF. DNA of the CDR3: TGTGCCAGCAGCTTACGACAGGGGCTGGCGGAGCAGTACTTC. The rearrangement links TRBV11-2 to TRBJ2-7, with 8 bases fitting TRBD1. Germline CDR1 and CDR2: SGHAT and FQNNGV. The CDR3 covers 14 residues. Losses at the gene ends were 2 bases for V and 7 bases for J; bases not matched to a gene: 7.

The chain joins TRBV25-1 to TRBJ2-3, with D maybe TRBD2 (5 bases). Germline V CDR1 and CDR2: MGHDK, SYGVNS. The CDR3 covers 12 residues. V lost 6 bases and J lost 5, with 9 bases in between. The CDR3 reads CASSPAGDTQYF. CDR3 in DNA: TGTGCCAGCAGCCCCGCGGGAGATACGCAGTATTTT.

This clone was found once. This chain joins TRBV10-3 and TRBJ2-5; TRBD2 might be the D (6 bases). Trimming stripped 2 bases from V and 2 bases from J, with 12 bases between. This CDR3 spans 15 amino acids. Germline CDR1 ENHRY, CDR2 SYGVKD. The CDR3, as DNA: TGTGCCATCAGTGAGGAGAGGAGGGGTCAAGAGACCCAGTACTTC. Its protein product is CAISEERRGQETQYF.

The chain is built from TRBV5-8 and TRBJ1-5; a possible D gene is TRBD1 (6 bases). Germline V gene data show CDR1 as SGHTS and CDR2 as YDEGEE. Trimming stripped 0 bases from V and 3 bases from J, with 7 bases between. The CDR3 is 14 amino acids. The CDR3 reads CASSLGQVNQPQHF. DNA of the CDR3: TGTGCCAGCAGCTTGGGACAGGTCAATCAGCCCCAGCATTTT.

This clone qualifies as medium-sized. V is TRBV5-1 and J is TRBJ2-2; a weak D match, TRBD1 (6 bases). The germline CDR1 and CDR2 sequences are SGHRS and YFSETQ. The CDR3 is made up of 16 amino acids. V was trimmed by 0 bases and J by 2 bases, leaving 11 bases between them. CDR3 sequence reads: CASSLVGAQNTGELFF. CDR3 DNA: TGCGCCAGCAGCTTGGTGGGGGCTCAAAACACCGGGGAGCTGTTTTTT.

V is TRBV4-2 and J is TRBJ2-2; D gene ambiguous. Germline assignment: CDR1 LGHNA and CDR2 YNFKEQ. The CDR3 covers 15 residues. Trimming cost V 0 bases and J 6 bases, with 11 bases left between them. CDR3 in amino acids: CASSQDTRSPGELFF. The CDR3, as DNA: TGTGCCAGCAGCCAAGATACAAGATCGCCCGGGGAGCTGTTTTTT.

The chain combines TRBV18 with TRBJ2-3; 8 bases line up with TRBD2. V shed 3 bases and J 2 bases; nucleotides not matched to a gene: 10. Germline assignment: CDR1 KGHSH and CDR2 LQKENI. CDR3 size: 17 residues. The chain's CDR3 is CASSPIRAGATTDTQYF. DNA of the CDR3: TGTGCCAGCTCACCGATCCGAGCGGGGGCCACCACAGATACGCAGTATTTT.

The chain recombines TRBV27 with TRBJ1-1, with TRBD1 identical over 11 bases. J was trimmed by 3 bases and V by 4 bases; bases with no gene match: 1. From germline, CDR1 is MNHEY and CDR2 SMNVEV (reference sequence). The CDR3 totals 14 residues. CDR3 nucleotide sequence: TGTGCCAGCAGTTCGGGACAGGGGGACACTGAAGCTTTCTTT. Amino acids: CASSSGQGDTEAFF.